This TCR beta chain emerged from a study of T cells after yellow fever vaccination. At the level of the study: When fractions had low cell numbers, they were prepared with SMART-Seq v4 Ultra Low Input. General study results and limits: From the bulk population, abundant clonotypes could contaminate and appear within FACS-sorted repertoires. There was a small share of clonotypes that showed up in both the CD4 and CD8 compartments.

For TCR, cDNA came from 5'RACE template switching, which added a universal primer site and UMIs. TCRdb passed the 5' RACE reads through MiXCR, listing each CDR3 protein once. Of just under 600,000 distinct CDR3 sequences listed, roughly 13% are singletons. Turning to this clonotype: Its target is not known.

The sample was PBMCs, taken on the day of the yellow fever booster vaccination. The clonotype was recovered from a man aged 25-40 years who received the YFV17D yellow fever vaccine.

In DNA form, the CDR3 reads TGTGCCAGCAGATCAGGGGGCAGGTACACCGGGGAGCTGTTTTTT. Translation gives CASRSGGRYTGELFF. The chain has TRBV25-1 and TRBJ2-2; 8 bases align to TRBD1. This CDR3 has 15 amino acids. Germline trimming cut 6 bases from V and 3 bases from J; bases unmatched to any gene: 6. From germline, CDR1 is MGHDK and CDR2 SYGVNS.